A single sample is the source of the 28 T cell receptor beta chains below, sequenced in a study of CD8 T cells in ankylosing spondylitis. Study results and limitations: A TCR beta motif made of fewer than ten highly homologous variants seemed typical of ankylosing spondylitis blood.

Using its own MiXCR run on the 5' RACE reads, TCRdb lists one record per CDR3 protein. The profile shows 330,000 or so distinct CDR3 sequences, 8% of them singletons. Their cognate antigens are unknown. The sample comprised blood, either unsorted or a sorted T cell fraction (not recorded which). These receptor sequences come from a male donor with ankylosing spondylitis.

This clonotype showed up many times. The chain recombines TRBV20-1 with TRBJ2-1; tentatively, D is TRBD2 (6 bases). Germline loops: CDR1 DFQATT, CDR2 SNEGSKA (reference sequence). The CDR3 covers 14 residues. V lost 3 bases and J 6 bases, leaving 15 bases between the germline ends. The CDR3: CSASDPGEGNEQFF. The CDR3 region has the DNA TGCAGTGCTAGCGATCCGGGAGAAGGCAATGAGCAGTTCTTC.

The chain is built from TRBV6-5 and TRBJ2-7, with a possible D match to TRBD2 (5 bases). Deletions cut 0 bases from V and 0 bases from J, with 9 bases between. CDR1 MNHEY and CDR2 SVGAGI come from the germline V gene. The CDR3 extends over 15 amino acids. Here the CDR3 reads CASSYSRATSYEQYF. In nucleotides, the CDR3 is TGTGCCAGCAGTTACTCGCGGGCTACCTCCTACGAGCAGTACTTC.

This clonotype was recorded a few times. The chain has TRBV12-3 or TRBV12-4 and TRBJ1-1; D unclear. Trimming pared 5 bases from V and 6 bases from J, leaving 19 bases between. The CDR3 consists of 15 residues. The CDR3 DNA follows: TGTGCCAGCAGTACACGTTATCTATCCGTGGCTGAAGCTTTCTTT. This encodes CASSTRYLSVAEAFF.

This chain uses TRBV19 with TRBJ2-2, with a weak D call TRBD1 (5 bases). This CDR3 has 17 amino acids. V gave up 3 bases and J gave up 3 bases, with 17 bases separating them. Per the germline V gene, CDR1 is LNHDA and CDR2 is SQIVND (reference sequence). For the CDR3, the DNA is TGTGCCAGTAGTATCGGAATCAGGGCCGTTCACACCGGGGAGCTGTTTTTT. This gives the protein CASSIGIRAVHTGELFF.

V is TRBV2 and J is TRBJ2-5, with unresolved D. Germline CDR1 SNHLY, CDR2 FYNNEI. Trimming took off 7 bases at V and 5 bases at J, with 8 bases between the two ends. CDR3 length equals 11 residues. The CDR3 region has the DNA TGTGCCAGCACCCCCTCGGAGACCCAGTACTTC. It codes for CASTPSETQYF.

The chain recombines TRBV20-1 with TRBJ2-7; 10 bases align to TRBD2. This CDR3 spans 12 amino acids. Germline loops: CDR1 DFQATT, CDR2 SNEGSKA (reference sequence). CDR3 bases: TGCAGCGGACTAGCGGAGACCTACGAGCAGTACTTC. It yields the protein CSGLAETYEQYF.

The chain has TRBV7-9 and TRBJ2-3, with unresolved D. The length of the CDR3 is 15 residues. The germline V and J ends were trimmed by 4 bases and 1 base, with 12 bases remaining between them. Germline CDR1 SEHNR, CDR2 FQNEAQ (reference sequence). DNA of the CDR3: TGTGCCAGCAGCTCACCGGGCAGGCGCACAGATACGCAGTATTTT. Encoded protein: CASSSPGRRTDTQYF.

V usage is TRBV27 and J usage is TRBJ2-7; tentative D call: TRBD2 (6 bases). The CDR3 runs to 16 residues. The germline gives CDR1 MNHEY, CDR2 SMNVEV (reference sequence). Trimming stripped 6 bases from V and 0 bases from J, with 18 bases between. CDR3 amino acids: CASSKRGTGSSYEQYF. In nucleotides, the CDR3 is TGTGCCAGCAGCAAACGCGGGACGGGAAGCTCCTACGAGCAGTACTTC.

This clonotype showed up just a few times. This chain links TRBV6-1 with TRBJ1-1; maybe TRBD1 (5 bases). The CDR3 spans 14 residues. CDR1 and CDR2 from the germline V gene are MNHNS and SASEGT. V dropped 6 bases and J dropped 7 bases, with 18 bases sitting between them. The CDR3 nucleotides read TGTGCCAGCAGGGACACAGCGGGTGTCAGTGAAGCTTTCTTT. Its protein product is CASRDTAGVSEAFF.

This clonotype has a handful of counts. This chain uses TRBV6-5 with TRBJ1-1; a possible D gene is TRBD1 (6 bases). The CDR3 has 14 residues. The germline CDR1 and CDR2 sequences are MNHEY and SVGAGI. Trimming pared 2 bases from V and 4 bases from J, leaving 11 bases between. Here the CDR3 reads CASSYTRGPTEAFF. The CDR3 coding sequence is TGTGCCAGCAGTTACACCCGGGGGCCCACTGAAGCTTTCTTT.

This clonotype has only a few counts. The CDR3 here is CASSFSRGRADTQYF. The CDR3 DNA follows: TGTGCCAGCAGCTTTTCCAGGGGGCGAGCAGATACGCAGTATTTT. The chain employs TRBV27 and TRBJ2-3; 8 nucleotides match TRBD1. The junction had 9 bases not matched to a gene; V was cut back by 6 bases and J by 4 bases. The CDR3 sequence is 15 residues long. The germline gives CDR1 MNHEY, CDR2 SMNVEV (reference sequence).

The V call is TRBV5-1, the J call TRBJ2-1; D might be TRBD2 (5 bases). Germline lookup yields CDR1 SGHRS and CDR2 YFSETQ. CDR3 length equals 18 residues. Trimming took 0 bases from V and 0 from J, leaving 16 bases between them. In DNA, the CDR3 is TGCGCCAGCAGCTTGGCCCGAACGGGAAGCCGCTCCTACAATGAGCAGTTCTTC. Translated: CASSLARTGSRSYNEQFF.

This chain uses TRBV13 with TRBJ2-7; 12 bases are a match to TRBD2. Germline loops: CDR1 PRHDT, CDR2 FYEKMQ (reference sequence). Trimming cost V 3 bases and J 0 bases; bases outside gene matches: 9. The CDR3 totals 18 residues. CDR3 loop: CASSFPRLAGDLSYEQYF. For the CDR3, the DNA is TGTGCCAGCAGCTTCCCCCGACTAGCGGGAGACCTCTCCTACGAGCAGTACTTC. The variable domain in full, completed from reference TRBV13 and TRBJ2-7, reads AAGVIQSPRHLIKEKRETATLKCYPIPRHDTVYWYQQGPGQDPQFLISFYEKMQSDKGSIPDRFSAQQFSDYHSELNMSSLELGDSALYFCASSFPRLAGDLSYEQYFGPGTRLTVT.

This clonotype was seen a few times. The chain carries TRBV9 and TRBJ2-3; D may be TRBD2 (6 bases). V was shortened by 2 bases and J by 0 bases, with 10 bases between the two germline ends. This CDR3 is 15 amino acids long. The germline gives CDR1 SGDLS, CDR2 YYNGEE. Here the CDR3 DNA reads TGTGCCAGCAGCGTGGCTAGCGCTAGCACAGATACGCAGTATTTT. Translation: CASSVASASTDTQYF.

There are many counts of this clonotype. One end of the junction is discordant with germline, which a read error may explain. DNA for the CDR3: TGTGCCAGCAGCCCAGGGCAGGGCGGCGGCTACACCTTC. This codes for CASSPGQGGGYTF. The chain has TRBV5-1 and TRBJ1-2; tentative D call: TRBD1 (5 bases). The CDR3 is 13 amino acids. Per germline, CDR1 SGHRS and CDR2 YFSETQ. Drawing the rest from reference TRBV5-1 and TRBJ1-2, the complete variable domain is KAGVTQTPRYLIKTRGQQVTLSCSPISGHRSVSWYQQTPGQGLQFLFEYFSETQRNKGNFPGRFSGRQFSNSRSEMNVSTLELGDSALYLCASSPGQGGGYTFGSGTRLTVV.

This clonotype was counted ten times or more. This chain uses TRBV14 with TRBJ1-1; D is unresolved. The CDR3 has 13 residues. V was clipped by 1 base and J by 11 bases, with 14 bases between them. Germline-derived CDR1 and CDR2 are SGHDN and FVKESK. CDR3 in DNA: TGTGCCAGCAGCCAAGTGAGTGGGTCCGAGGCTTTCTTT. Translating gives CASSQVSGSEAFF.

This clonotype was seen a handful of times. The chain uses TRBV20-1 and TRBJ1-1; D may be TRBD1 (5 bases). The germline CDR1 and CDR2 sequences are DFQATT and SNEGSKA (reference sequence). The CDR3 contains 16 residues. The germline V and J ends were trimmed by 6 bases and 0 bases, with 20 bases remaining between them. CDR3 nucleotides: TGCAGTGCCCATCAACGGGGGGGACTGGTGAACACTGAAGCTTTCTTT. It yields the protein CSAHQRGGLVNTEAFF.

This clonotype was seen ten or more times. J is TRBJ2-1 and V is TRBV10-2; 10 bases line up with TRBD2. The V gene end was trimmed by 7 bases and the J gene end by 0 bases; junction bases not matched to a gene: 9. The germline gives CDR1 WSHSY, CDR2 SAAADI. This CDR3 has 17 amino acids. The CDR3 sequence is CASKSSSGGSSYNEQFF. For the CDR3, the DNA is TGCGCCAGCAAGTCTTCTAGCGGGGGCAGCTCCTACAATGAGCAGTTCTTC.

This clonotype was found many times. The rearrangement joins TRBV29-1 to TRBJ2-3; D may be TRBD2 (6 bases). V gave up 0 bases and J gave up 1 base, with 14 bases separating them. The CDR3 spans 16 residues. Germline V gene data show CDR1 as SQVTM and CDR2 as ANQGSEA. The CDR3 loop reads CSVEEFRTTGTDTQYF. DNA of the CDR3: TGCAGCGTTGAAGAATTTAGGACTACTGGCACAGATACGCAGTATTTT.

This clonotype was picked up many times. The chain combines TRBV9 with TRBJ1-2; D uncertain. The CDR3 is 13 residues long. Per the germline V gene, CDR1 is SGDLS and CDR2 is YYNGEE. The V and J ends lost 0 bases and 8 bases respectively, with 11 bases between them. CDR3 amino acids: CASSVAVATGYTF. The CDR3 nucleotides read TGTGCCAGCAGCGTAGCTGTGGCAACCGGCTACACCTTC. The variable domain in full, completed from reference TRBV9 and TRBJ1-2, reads DSGVTQTPKHLITATGQRVTLRCSPRSGDLSVYWYQQSLDQGLQFLIQYYNGEERAKGNILERFSAQQFPDLHSELNLSSLELGDSALYFCASSVAVATGYTFGSGTRLTVV.

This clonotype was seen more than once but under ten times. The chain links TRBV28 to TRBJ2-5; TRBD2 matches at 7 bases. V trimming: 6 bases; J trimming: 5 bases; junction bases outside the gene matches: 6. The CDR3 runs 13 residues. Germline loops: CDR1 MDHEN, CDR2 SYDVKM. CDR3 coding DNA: TGTGCCAGCAGGAGCGGGGTGGGGGAGACCCAGTACTTC. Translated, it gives CASRSGVGETQYF. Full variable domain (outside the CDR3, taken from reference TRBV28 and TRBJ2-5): DVKVTQSSRYLVKRTGEKVFLECVQDMDHENMFWYRQDPGLGLRLIYFSYDVKMKEKGDIPEGYSVSREKKERFSLILESASTNQTSMYLCASRSGVGETQYFGPGTRLLVL.

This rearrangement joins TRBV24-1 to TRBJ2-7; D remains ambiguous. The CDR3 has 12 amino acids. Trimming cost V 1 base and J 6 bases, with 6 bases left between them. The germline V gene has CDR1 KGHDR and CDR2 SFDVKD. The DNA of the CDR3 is TGTGCCACCAGTGATTTTGGGTTCGAGCAGTACTTC. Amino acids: CATSDFGFEQYF.

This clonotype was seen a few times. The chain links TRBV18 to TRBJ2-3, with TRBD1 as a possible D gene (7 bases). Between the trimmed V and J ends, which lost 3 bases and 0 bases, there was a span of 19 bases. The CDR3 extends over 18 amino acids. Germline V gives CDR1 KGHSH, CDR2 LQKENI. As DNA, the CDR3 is TGTGCCAGCTCACCCGACAGGGAACCGGGACTTAGCACAGATACGCAGTATTTT. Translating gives CASSPDREPGLSTDTQYF.

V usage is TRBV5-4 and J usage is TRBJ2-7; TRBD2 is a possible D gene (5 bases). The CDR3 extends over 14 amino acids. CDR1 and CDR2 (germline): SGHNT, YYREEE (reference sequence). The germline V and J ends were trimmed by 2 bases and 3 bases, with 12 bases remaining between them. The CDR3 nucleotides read TGTGCCAGCAGCTTCTCCGCTAGCAACTACGAGCAGTACTTC. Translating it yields CASSFSASNYEQYF.

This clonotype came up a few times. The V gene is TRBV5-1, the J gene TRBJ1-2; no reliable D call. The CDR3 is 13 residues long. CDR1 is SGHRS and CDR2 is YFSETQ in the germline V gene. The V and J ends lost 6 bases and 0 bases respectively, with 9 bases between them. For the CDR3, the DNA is TGCGCCAGCAAAACCGGCACTAACTATGGCTACACCTTC. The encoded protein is CASKTGTNYGYTF. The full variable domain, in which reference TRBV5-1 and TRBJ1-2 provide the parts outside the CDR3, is KAGVTQTPRYLIKTRGQQVTLSCSPISGHRSVSWYQQTPGQGLQFLFEYFSETQRNKGNFPGRFSGRQFSNSRSEMNVSTLELGDSALYLCASKTGTNYGYTFGSGTRLTVV.

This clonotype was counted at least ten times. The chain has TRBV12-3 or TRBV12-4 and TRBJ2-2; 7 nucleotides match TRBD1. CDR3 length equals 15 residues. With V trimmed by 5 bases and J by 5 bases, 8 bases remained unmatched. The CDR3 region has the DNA TGTGCCAGCAGTAAAAGGGACAGTCGAACCGGGGAGCTGTTTTTT. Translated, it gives CASSKRDSRTGELFF.

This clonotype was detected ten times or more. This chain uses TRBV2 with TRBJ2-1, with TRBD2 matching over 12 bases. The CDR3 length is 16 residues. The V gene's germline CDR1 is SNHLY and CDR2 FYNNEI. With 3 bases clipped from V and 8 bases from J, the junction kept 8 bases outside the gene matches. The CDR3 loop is CASSDLTSGSIDEQFF. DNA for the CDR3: TGTGCCAGCAGTGATCTGACTAGCGGGAGCATCGATGAGCAGTTCTTC.

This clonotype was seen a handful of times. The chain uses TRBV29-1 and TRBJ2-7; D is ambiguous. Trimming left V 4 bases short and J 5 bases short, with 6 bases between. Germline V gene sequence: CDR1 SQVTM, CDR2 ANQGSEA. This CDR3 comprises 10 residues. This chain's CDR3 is CSVVNHEQYF. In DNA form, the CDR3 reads TGCAGCGTTGTTAACCACGAGCAGTACTTC.